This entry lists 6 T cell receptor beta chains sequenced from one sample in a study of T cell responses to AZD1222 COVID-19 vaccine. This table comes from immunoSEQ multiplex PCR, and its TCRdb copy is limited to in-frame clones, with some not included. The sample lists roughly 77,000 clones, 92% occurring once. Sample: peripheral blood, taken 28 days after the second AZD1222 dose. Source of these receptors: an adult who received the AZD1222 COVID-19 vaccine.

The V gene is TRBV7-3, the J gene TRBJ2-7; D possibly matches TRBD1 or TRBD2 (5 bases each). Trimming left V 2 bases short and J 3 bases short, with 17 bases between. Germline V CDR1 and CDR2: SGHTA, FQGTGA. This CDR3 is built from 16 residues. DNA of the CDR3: TGTGCCAGCAGCTTATCGGGGCAGGGAGTCCTCTACGAGCAGTACTTC. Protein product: CASSLSGQGVLYEQYF.

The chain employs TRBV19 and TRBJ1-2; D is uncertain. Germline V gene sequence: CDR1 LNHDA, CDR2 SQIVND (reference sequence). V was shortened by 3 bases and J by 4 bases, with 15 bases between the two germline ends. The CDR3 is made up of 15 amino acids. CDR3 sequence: CASSIGDPSTYGYTF. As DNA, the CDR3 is TGTGCCAGTAGTATCGGAGACCCTTCCACCTATGGCTACACCTTC.

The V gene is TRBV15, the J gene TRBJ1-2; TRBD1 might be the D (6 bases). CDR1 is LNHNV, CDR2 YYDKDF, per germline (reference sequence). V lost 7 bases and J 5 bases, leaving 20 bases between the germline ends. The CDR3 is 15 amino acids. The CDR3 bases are TGTGCCACCAAGGGGGGCAGGGAGAACTGGTATGGCTACACCTTC. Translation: CATKGGRENWYGYTF. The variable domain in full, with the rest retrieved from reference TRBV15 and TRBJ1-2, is DAMVIQNPRYQVTQFGKPVTLSCSQTLNHNVMYWYQQKSSQAPKLLFHYYDKDFNNEADTPDNFQSRRPNTSFCFLDIRSPGLGDTAMYLCATKGGRENWYGYTFGSGTRLTVV.

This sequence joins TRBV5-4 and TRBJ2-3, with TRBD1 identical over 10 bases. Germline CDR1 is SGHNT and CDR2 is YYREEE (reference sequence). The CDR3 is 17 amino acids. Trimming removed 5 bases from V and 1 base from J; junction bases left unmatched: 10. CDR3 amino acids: CASSSPTGTGGTDTQYF. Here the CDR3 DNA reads TGTGCCAGCAGTTCACCGACCGGGACAGGGGGCACAGATACGCAGTATTTT. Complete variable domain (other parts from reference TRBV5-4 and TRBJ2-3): ETGVTQSPTHLIKTRGQQVTLRCSSQSGHNTVSWYQQALGQGPQFIFQYYREEENGRGNFPPRFSGLQFPNYSSELNVNALELDDSALYLCASSSPTGTGGTDTQYFGPGTRLTVL.

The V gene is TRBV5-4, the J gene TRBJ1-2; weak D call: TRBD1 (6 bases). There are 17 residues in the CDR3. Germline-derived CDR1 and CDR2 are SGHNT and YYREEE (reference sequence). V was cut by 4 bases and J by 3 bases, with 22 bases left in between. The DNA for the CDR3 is TGTGCCAGCAGCACATCTTTCGGGACACCAGGAGACTATGGCTACACCTTC. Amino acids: CASSTSFGTPGDYGYTF.

The CDR3 bases are TGTGCCAGCAGCAAGGGTCTTCCTTTCCATTCCGACAATGAGCAGTTCTTC. It specifies CASSKGLPFHSDNEQFF. The chain carries TRBV3-1 (or the pseudogene TRBV3-2) and TRBJ2-1; D call uncertain. The CDR3 runs 17 residues. V was trimmed by 5 bases and J by 5 bases, leaving 22 bases between them. Germline V lookup: CDR1 LGHDT, CDR2 YNNKEL (reference sequence).